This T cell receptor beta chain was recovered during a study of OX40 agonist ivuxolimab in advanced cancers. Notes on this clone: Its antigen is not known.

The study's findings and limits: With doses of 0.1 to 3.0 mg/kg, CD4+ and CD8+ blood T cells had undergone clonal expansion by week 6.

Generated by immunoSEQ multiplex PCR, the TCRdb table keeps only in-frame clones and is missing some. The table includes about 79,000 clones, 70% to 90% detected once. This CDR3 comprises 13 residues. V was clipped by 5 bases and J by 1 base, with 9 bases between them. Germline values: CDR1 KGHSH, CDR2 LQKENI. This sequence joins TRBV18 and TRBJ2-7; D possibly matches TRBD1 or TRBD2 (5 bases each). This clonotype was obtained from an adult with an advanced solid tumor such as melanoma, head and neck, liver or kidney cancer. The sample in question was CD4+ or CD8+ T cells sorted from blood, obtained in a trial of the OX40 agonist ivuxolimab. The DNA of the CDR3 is TGTGCCAGCTCAGGGGACGGTTCCTACGAGCAGTACTTC. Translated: CASSGDGSYEQYF.